A single sample gave rise to the 9 T cell receptor beta chains below, sequenced in a study of Ad26.COV2.S vaccination and SARS-CoV-2 variants. Indicated treatment: roughly 20 received Ad26.COV2.S at low or high dose, single or two shots; several received placebo; per-sample allocation not given. Sampling took place 63 days after the first vaccine or placebo injection. Generated by immunoSEQ multiplex PCR, the TCRdb table keeps only in-frame clones and is missing some. This sample has about 390,000 clones, with around nine tenths found just once. The sequencing here drew on peripheral blood, taken in a trial of Ad26.COV2.S vaccine versus placebo. All receptors come from a person aged 18 to 59 who received the Ad26.COV2.S COVID-19 vaccine or a placebo.

This clone showed up just once. V gene TRBV3-1 (or the pseudogene TRBV3-2) combines with J gene TRBJ2-2; TRBD2 agrees at 8 bases. Germline lookup yields CDR1 LGHDT and CDR2 YNNKEL (reference sequence). Unmatched junction bases numbered 12, after V lost 4 bases and J lost 2 bases. The CDR3 is made up of 18 amino acids. CDR3 bases: TGTGCCAGCAGCCCTGGGACTAGTCGGGCTCTTAACACCGGGGAGCTGTTTTTT. This sequence encodes CASSPGTSRALNTGELFF.

The chain recombines TRBV7-9 with TRBJ2-3; either TRBD1 or TRBD2 may supply D (5 bases each). Germline values: CDR1 SEHNR, CDR2 FQNEAQ (reference sequence). The CDR3 spans 12 residues. V shed 11 bases and J shed 3 bases, with 12 bases lying between them. In DNA form, the CDR3 reads TGTGCCGTGGGGGAAGTGACAGATACGCAGTATTTT. Encoded protein: CAVGEVTDTQYF.

The V and J genes are TRBV5-1 and TRBJ2-4; possible D gene TRBD2, 5 bases. The CDR3 is 14 residues long. Germline CDR1 SGHRS, CDR2 YFSETQ. Trimming cost V 2 bases and J 3 bases, with 9 bases left between them. CDR3 sequence: CASSFGESKNIQYF. For the CDR3, the DNA is TGCGCCAGCAGCTTTGGGGAGAGCAAAAACATTCAGTACTTC.

This clone was counted a single time. The rearrangement links TRBV5-5 to TRBJ2-7; TRBD1 is a possible D gene (6 bases). Germline V gene sequence: CDR1 SGHKS, CDR2 YYEKEE (reference sequence). Trimming cost V 5 bases and J 2 bases, with 14 bases left between them. The CDR3 is made up of 14 amino acids. DNA of the CDR3: TGTGCCAGCAGTTATACCGGGACAACCTACGAGCAGTACTTC. Protein sequence: CASSYTGTTYEQYF.

J is TRBJ2-4 and V is TRBV6-1; D uncertain. The CDR3 loop spans 13 amino acids. The germline gives CDR1 MNHNS, CDR2 SASEGT. The V gene lost 1 base and the J gene lost 6 bases, with 7 bases spanning the gap. CDR3 DNA: TGTGCCAGCAGTGAAGTCCCAGGAAACATTCAGTACTTC. It translates to CASSEVPGNIQYF.

V and J are TRBV2 and TRBJ1-2; 8 bases align to TRBD1. Germline loops: CDR1 SNHLY, CDR2 FYNNEI. After removal of 5 bases from V and 8 bases from J, the junction contained 4 bases not matched to a gene. This CDR3 region has 12 residues. CDR3 DNA sequence: TGTGCCAGCAGTCCCGACAGGGGCGGCTACACCTTC. Protein: CASSPDRGGYTF.

The chain joins TRBV4-2 to TRBJ1-1; the D is unclear. Trimming shortened V by 1 base and J by 4 bases, and 13 bases separated the two germline ends. CDR1 is LGHNA and CDR2 is YNFKEQ in the germline V gene. This CDR3 region has 15 residues. CDR3 residues: CASSQGVSGSTEAFF. The DNA for the CDR3 is TGTGCCAGCAGCCAAGGAGTATCCGGGAGCACTGAAGCTTTCTTT.

The V and J genes are TRBV5-1 and TRBJ1-4; D remains unclear. The CDR3 runs 15 residues. From germline, CDR1 is SGHRS and CDR2 YFSETQ. V was clipped by 4 bases and J by 3 bases, with 13 bases between them. Here the CDR3 reads CASSLVGLPNEKLFF. Written as DNA, the CDR3 is TGCGCCAGCAGCCTCGTAGGGTTACCTAATGAAAAACTGTTTTTT. The full variable domain, its missing parts supplied by reference TRBV5-1 and TRBJ1-4, is KAGVTQTPRYLIKTRGQQVTLSCSPISGHRSVSWYQQTPGQGLQFLFEYFSETQRNKGNFPGRFSGRQFSNSRSEMNVSTLELGDSALYLCASSLVGLPNEKLFFGSGTQLSVL.

The chain has TRBV10-2 and TRBJ2-7; possibly TRBD1 or TRBD2 for D (5 bases each). The CDR3 is 14 amino acids. Germline V CDR1 and CDR2: WSHSY, SAAADI. Trimming took off 7 bases at V and 3 bases at J, with 16 bases between the two ends. DNA for the CDR3: TGCGCCAGCACCCTCGGGACGTTGGGCTACGAGCAGTACTTC. Its protein product is CASTLGTLGYEQYF.